This TCR beta chain was sequenced in a study of beta chain features in type 1 diabetes. Study in general: Healthy donors resembled patients in age, gender and cell yields. General study results and limits: Fewer junction insertions and more nucleotide deletions appeared in type 1 diabetes patients. In all four CD4+ subsets, TCRB CDR3 length was significantly, moderately reduced in type 1 diabetes. Within patients, naive, central memory and Treg TCRB repertoires seemed more similar than within healthy donors.

This clone was recorded a few times. What it binds is not known. Expressed TCRB transcripts got sequenced, as all isolated RNA was reverse transcribed. Naive, central memory and regulatory T cell samples produced a mean of about 3.4 million reads. Assay used: immunoSEQ multiplex PCR; TCRdb lists only in-frame clones, some missing. The sample shows 300,000 to 350,000 clones, 7% to 10% of them seen only once. Trimming removed 1 base at V and 6 bases at J, with 16 bases between. From germline, CDR1 is KGHSH and CDR2 LQKENI. The CDR3 totals 15 residues. The chain is built from TRBV18 and TRBJ2-7; no reliable D call. This sequence originates from a man younger than 45 with type 1 diabetes. The sequenced sample consisted of central memory CD4+ T cells from blood. As DNA, the CDR3 is TGTGCCAGCTCACCACTAGCTCCCCAGTACGGCGAGCAGTACTTC. It specifies CASSPLAPQYGEQYF.